Listed below are T cell receptor beta chains from one sample, sequenced in a study of beta chain features in type 1 diabetes. Measured with immunoSEQ multiplex PCR; TCRdb has only the in-frame clones, and not every one. The sample has 45,000 to 60,000 clones, 55% to 80% seen once. The sequencing sample was made of stem cell memory CD4+ T cells from blood. The receptors here all came from a woman aged 30 to 39 with type 1 diabetes. CDR3s include the opening cysteine and the closing phenylalanine or tryptophan. Each record gives: clone size, V gene, J gene, D gene, CDR3 protein, CDR3 DNA. The D gene is left open where the match is weak. Rows give clone size only sometimes, using once, few, many, or a class for an expanded clone.

.	TRBV19	TRBJ2-7	TRBD1	CASSVHRGRNEQYF	TGTGCCAGTAGTGTACACAGGGGGCGCAACGAGCAGTACTTC
.	TRBV7-9	TRBJ1-1	.	CASSLARGAATEAFF	TGTGCCAGCAGCTTAGCGCGTGGGGCGGCCACTGAAGCTTTCTTT
.	TRBV7-7	TRBJ2-1	TRBD2	CASSPWDYSYNEQFF	TGTGCTAGCAGCCCATGGGACTACTCCTACAATGAGCAGTTCTTC
.	TRBV30	TRBJ1-5	TRBD1	CAWQTGNSNQPQHF	TGTGCCTGGCAGACAGGGAATAGCAATCAGCCCCAGCATTTT
.	TRBV5-1	TRBJ2-1	TRBD1	CASDPGQGVVEQFF	TGCGCCAGCGACCCGGGACAGGGGGTAGTTGAGCAGTTCTTC
few	TRBV7-3	TRBJ2-7	TRBD2	CASSANPGRSHYEQYF	TGTGCCAGCAGCGCGAACCCCGGGAGGAGTCATTACGAGCAGTACTTC
.	TRBV29-1	TRBJ2-7	TRBD2	CSVGLGDLREQYF	TGCAGCGTAGGACTAGGCGATTTGCGAGAGCAGTACTTC
.	TRBV25-1	TRBJ1-1	TRBD1	CASRDRGPEAFF	TGTGCCAGCAGGGACAGGGGTCCTGAAGCTTTCTTT
.	TRBV5-1	TRBJ2-2	.	CASSPSPVDGRTGELFF	TGCGCCAGCAGCCCTAGCCCGGTCGATGGGCGGACCGGGGAGCTGTTTTTT
.	TRBV2	TRBJ1-2	.	CASSESPPAFYGYTF	TGTGCCAGCAGTGAATCGCCCCCAGCGTTCTATGGCTACACCTTC
.	TRBV29-1	TRBJ2-3	TRBD1	CSARQGADTQYF	TGCAGCGCCCGACAGGGGGCAGATACGCAGTATTTT
.	TRBV15	TRBJ2-4	.	CATSEGVFGKNIQYF	TGTGCCACCTCAGAGGGAGTGTTCGGCAAAAACATTCAGTACTTC
.	TRBV9	TRBJ1-2	.	CASSALGQAYGYTF	TGTGCCAGCAGCGCCCTGGGGCAGGCCTATGGCTACACCTTC
.	TRBV5-1	TRBJ2-5	TRBD2	CASTDTGGIQETQYF	TGCGCCAGCACTGACACGGGGGGGATTCAAGAGACCCAGTACTTC
.	TRBV28	TRBJ2-3	TRBD2	CATETSGSLGDTQYF	TGTGCCACCGAGACTAGCGGCTCCCTGGGAGATACGCAGTATTTT
.	TRBV6-5	TRBJ1-5	.	CASSSGAVNQPQHF	TGTGCCAGCAGTTCTGGGGCAGTAAATCAGCCCCAGCATTTT
.	TRBV7-9	TRBJ1-5	.	CASSFTTGQPQHF	TGTGCCAGCAGTTTTACGACTGGGCAGCCCCAGCATTTT
.	TRBV30	TRBJ1-5	.	CAWSVQRTGYSNQPQHF	TGTGCCTGGAGTGTACAAAGGACGGGGTATAGCAATCAGCCCCAGCATTTT
few	TRBV5-6	TRBJ2-1	TRBD2	CASSSLTRIAGYNEQFF	TGTGCCAGCAGCTCCTTGACTCGAATAGCGGGATACAATGAGCAGTTCTTC
.	TRBV5-6	TRBJ2-7	TRBD2	CASSSPTSGSLEQYF	TGTGCCAGCAGCAGCCCGACTAGCGGTTCGCTCGAGCAGTACTTC
.	TRBV30	TRBJ2-1	.	CAWSVGGEQFF	TGTGCCTGGAGTGTCGGAGGTGAGCAGTTCTTC
.	TRBV2	TRBJ2-7	TRBD1	CASSDWTGGYEQYF	TGTGCCAGCAGTGATTGGACAGGGGGGTACGAGCAGTACTTC
.	TRBV29-1	TRBJ2-3	.	CSAAQGLSSTDTQYF	TGCAGCGCTGCCCAGGGACTTTCTAGCACAGATACGCAGTATTTT
.	TRBV6-6	TRBJ2-1	TRBD2	CASSYSGTSGRDEQFF	TGTGCCAGCAGTTACTCCGGGACTAGCGGGAGGGATGAGCAGTTCTTC
.	TRBV30	TRBJ1-2	TRBD1	CAWGGQGIPQSDGYTF	TGTGCCTGGGGGGGACAGGGGATACCGCAAAGTGATGGCTACACCTTC